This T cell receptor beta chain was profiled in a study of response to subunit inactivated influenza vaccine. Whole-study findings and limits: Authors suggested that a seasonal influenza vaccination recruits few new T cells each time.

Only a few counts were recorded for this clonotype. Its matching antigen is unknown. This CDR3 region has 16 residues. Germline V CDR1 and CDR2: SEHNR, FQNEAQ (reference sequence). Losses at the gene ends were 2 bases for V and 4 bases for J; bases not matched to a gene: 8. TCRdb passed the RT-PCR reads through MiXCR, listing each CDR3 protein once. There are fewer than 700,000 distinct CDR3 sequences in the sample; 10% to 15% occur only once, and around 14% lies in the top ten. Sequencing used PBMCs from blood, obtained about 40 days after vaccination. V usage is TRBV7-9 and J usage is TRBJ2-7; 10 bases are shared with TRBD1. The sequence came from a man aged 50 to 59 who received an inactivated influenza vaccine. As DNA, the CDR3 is TGTGCCAGCAGCTTAAGACTTCCGGGACAGGGGTACGAGCAGTACTTC. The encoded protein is CASSLRLPGQGYEQYF.